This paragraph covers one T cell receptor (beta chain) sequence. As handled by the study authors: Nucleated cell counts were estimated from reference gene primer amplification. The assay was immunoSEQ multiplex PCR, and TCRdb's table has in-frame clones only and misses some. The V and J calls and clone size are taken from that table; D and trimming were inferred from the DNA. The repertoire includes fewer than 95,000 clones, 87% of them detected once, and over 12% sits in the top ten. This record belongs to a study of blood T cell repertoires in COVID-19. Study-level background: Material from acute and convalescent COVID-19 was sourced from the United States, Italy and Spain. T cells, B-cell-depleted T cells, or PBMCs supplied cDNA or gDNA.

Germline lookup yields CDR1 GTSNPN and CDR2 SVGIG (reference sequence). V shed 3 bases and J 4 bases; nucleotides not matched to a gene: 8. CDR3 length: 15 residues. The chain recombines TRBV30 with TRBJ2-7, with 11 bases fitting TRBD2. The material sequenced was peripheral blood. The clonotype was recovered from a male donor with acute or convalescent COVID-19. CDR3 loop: CAWSFGLAGAYEQYF. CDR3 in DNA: TGTGCCTGGAGCTTTGGACTAGCGGGTGCATACGAGCAGTACTTC.